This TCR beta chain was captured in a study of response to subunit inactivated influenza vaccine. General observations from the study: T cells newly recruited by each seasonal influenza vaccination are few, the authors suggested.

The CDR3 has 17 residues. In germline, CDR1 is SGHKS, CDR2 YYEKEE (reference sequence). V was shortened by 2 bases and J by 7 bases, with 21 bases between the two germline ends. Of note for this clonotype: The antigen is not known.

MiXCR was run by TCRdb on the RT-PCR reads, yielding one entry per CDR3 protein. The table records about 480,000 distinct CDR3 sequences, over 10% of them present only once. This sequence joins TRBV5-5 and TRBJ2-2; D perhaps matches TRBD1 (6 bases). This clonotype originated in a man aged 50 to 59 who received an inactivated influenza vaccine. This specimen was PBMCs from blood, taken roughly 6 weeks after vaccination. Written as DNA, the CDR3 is TGTGCCAGCAGCTTATCATACAGGGCCTTAACTGGCGGGGAGCTGTTTTTT. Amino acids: CASSLSYRALTGGELFF.